The subject of this entry is one T cell receptor beta chain. No antigen is known for it. This sample was taken from a study of cytomegalovirus exposure and HLA in healthy donors. The PCR employed 60 Vbeta primers together with 13 Jbeta primers. Original analysis: Later reanalysis found approximately 76 million unique TCR beta chains, roughly 10 million of them shared. Data came from immunoSEQ multiplex PCR; TCRdb stores just in-frame clones and leaves some out. V, J and clone size are taken as reported in that table, and D and trimming were inferred from the DNA itself. This sample has some 180,000 clones, with about four fifths found just once. This CDR3 spans 18 amino acids. With V trimmed by 4 bases and J by 3 bases, 15 bases remained unmatched. Germline V gives CDR1 MNHEY, CDR2 SMNVEV (reference sequence). Study-level points and caveats: The majority of TCR sequences were rare, yet some public TCRs appeared in many donors.

The donors comprised healthy bone marrow donors. This receptor was identified in a female donor in good health and CMV-seronegative. Sample: PBMCs. The V gene is TRBV27, the J gene TRBJ2-7; 10 bases map to TRBD2. The CDR3 coding sequence is TGTGCCAGCAGTTCTGGTAGCGGGGGGCCGTACCTAGGCTACGAGCAGTACTTC. This translates into CASSSGSGGPYLGYEQYF.